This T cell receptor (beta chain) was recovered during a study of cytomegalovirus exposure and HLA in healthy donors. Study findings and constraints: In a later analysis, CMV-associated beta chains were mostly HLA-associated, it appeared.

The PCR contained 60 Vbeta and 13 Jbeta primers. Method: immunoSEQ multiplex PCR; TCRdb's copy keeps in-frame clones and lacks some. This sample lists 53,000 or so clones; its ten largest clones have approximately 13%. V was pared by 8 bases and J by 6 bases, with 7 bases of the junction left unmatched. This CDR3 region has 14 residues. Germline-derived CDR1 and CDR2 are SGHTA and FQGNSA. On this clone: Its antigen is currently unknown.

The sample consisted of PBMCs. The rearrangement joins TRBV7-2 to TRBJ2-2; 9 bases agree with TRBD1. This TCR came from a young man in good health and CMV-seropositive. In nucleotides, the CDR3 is TGTGCCAGCGCCGGGACAGGGAATTCCGGGGAGCTGTTTTTT. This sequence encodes CASAGTGNSGELFF.